Detailed here is one T cell receptor (beta chain). Antigen: not known. Trimming removed 0 bases from V and 6 bases from J, with 8 bases in between. From germline, CDR1 is MGHRA and CDR2 YSYEKL. The CDR3 consists of 14 residues. This sample stems from a study of cytomegalovirus exposure and HLA in healthy donors. General observations from the study: Later genetic work tied a missense DCLRE1C variant to beta-chain V and J trimming. 150 or so TCR beta chains were listed as cytomegalovirus-associated.

The study ran its PCR with 60 Vbeta and 13 Jbeta primers. Measured with immunoSEQ multiplex PCR; TCRdb has only the in-frame clones, and not every one. The sample records around 78,000 clones, over 60% being singletons. This TCR came from a woman in her forties in good health and CMV-seropositive. Material: PBMCs. This chain connects TRBV4-1 to TRBJ2-2; D unresolved. For the CDR3, the DNA is TGCGCCAGCAGCCAAGACTCAGTGCCCGGGGAGCTGTTTTTT. It codes for CASSQDSVPGELFF.